Presented here are 20 T cell receptor beta chains from one specimen sequenced in a study of T-cell reconstitution after alpha-beta-depleted transplantation in children. As it was prepared, the TCRbeta library received unique molecular identifiers. TCRdb reanalysed the PCR reads using MiXCR and keeps one entry per CDR3 protein. The sample lists roughly 100,000 distinct CDR3 sequences; 7% to 9% were seen once. The sequences come from PBMCs from the stem cell graft donor, collected from the stem cell graft. These receptors all come from a human donor who donated a stem cell graft to a child with congenital amegakaryocytic thrombocytopenia.

The V call is TRBV10-3, the J call TRBJ2-2, with D hard to call. Trimming left V 8 bases short and J 1 base short, with 11 bases between. Looked up from germline, CDR1 is ENHRY and CDR2 is SYGVKD. This CDR3 comprises 14 residues. The CDR3 sequence: CAIASTENTGELFF. In DNA, the CDR3 is TGTGCCATCGCCTCTACGGAGAACACCGGGGAGCTGTTTTTT.

The DNA of the CDR3 is TGTGCCAGCTGCCTTAGCGGGGGAGACATCCAAGAGACCCAGTACTTC. Residues: CASCLSGGDIQETQYF. The rearrangement uses TRBV14 and TRBJ2-5; the match to TRBD2 covers 9 bases. The V gene's germline CDR1 is SGHDN and CDR2 FVKESK. CDR3 size: 16 residues. With 8 bases clipped from V and 1 base from J, the junction kept 11 bases outside the gene matches.

This clonotype was observed at least ten times. V and J are TRBV2 and TRBJ2-3, with TRBD1 as a possible D gene (6 bases). The CDR3 loop spans 15 amino acids. The ends were cut back, 6 bases at V and 0 bases at J, with 13 bases in the middle. Per the germline V gene, CDR1 is SNHLY and CDR2 is FYNNEI. This chain's CDR3 is CASSGQITSTDTQYF. DNA of the CDR3: TGTGCCAGCAGCGGACAGATCACTAGCACAGATACGCAGTATTTT.

This clonotype was recorded a few times. DNA for the CDR3: TGCGCCAGCAGCTTGGTGGGCCTGGGGAACACTGAAGCTTTCTTT. As protein: CASSLVGLGNTEAFF. This sequence joins TRBV5-1 and TRBJ1-1; D gene uncertain. The V gene lost 0 bases and the J gene lost 1 base, with 10 bases spanning the gap. This CDR3 has 15 residues. CDR1 and CDR2 (germline): SGHRS, YFSETQ.

In this sample, this clonotype turned up many times. The chain has TRBV13 and TRBJ2-2, with D maybe TRBD1 (6 bases). The V gene's germline CDR1 is PRHDT and CDR2 FYEKMQ (reference sequence). This CDR3 contains 13 residues. The germline V and J ends were trimmed by 4 bases and 6 bases, with 9 bases remaining between them. CDR3 loop: CASSSTGPGELFF. The CDR3 DNA reads as TGTGCCAGCAGCTCGACAGGCCCCGGGGAGCTGTTTTTT. The full variable domain, completed using reference TRBV13 and TRBJ2-2, is AAGVIQSPRHLIKEKRETATLKCYPIPRHDTVYWYQQGPGQDPQFLISFYEKMQSDKGSIPDRFSAQQFSDYHSELNMSSLELGDSALYFCASSSTGPGELFFGEGSRLTVL.

There are many counts of this clonotype. The V and J genes are TRBV4-2 and TRBJ1-2; perhaps TRBD1 as D (6 bases). Trimming cost V 4 bases and J 3 bases, with 12 bases left between them. CDR3 length: 14 amino acids. The germline V gene encodes CDR1 LGHNA and CDR2 YNFKEQ. The CDR3 protein is CASSLGGRDYGYTF. CDR3 DNA sequence: TGTGCCAGCAGCCTCGGGGGCAGGGACTATGGCTACACCTTC.

At least ten counts were recorded for this clonotype. The chain employs TRBV5-8 and TRBJ2-1, with a tentative D call TRBD1 (5 bases). The CDR3 runs 10 residues. Trimming cost V 10 bases and J 11 bases, with 13 bases left between them. The germline V gene encodes CDR1 SGHTS and CDR2 YDEGEE. The CDR3 sequence: CAGRLGQQFF. The CDR3, as DNA: TGTGCCGGACGACTGGGGCAGCAGTTCTTC.

The CDR3 region is CASSLQREGFYNEQFF. CDR3 in DNA: TGTGCCAGCAGTTTGCAGCGGGAGGGTTTTTACAATGAGCAGTTCTTC. This chain joins TRBV28 and TRBJ2-1, with 10 positions matching TRBD2. The CDR3 extends over 16 amino acids. Germline V gene lookup returns CDR1 MDHEN and CDR2 SYDVKM. With 3 bases clipped from V and 4 bases from J, the junction kept 6 bases outside the gene matches.

This clonotype has ten or more counts. The chain employs TRBV5-6 and TRBJ2-4; 9 bases line up with TRBD1. CDR1 SGHDT and CDR2 YYEEEE come from the germline V gene. CDR3 length: 15 residues. Germline trimming cut 3 bases from V and 8 bases from J; bases unmatched to any gene: 9. CDR3 sequence reads: CASSSRDRDFHIQYF. In DNA form, the CDR3 reads TGTGCCAGCAGCTCCCGGGACAGGGATTTTCACATTCAGTACTTC.

This clonotype was picked up many times. V is TRBV5-1 and J is TRBJ2-7; D is perhaps TRBD1 (5 bases). Between the trimmed V and J ends, which lost 2 bases and 4 bases, there was a span of 16 bases. This CDR3 has 15 amino acids. Germline V gene data show CDR1 as SGHRS and CDR2 as YFSETQ. The CDR3, as DNA: TGCGCCAGCAGCTTTACAGGAGAAAGCATTTACGAGCAGTACTTC. The encoded protein is CASSFTGESIYEQYF.

This clonotype was recorded many times. The chain carries TRBV28 and TRBJ2-7, with D perhaps matching TRBD2 (5 bases). The germline V and J ends were trimmed by 6 bases and 2 bases, with 11 bases remaining between them. CDR3 size: 13 residues. The germline V gene encodes CDR1 MDHEN and CDR2 SYDVKM. Written as DNA, the CDR3 is TGTGCCAGCAGCTCGAGCGGACCCTACGAGCAGTACTTC. Its translation: CASSSSGPYEQYF.

In its sample, this clonotype was seen many times. This chain joins TRBV5-1 and TRBJ1-4; D is undetermined. The CDR3 is made up of 13 amino acids. V was cut by 1 base and J by 8 bases, with 9 bases left in between. The V gene's germline CDR1 is SGHRS and CDR2 YFSETQ. CDR3 DNA: TGCGCCAGCAGCTTGCGGCCTGGGGAAAAACTGTTTTTT. Its translation is CASSLRPGEKLFF.

This chain joins TRBV5-8 and TRBJ2-3; 8 bases are shared with TRBD2. The CDR3 is made up of 14 amino acids. V was pared by 4 bases and J by 6 bases, with 7 bases of the junction left unmatched. Germline lookup yields CDR1 SGHTS and CDR2 YDEGEE. Here the CDR3 reads CASSLGLAADTQYF. CDR3 DNA sequence: TGTGCCAGCAGCCTAGGACTAGCAGCGGATACGCAGTATTTT.

This clonotype came up many times. The J gene is TRBJ1-1, the V gene TRBV19; TRBD1 matches 7 bases. CDR1 LNHDA and CDR2 SQIVND come from the germline V gene (reference sequence). This CDR3 is 14 amino acids long. V dropped 6 bases and J dropped 3; count of bases not matched to a gene: 7. The CDR3 coding sequence is TGTGCCAGTAGCGAGACAGGGAGAGACACTGAAGCTTTCTTT. Protein product: CASSETGRDTEAFF.

In regard to this clonotype: A much larger clone is a single base away; this may be a read error. The gene calls are TRBV7-9 and TRBJ2-5; perhaps TRBD2 as D (5 bases). Germline V CDR1 and CDR2: SEHNR, FQNEAQ (reference sequence). V shed 2 bases and J shed 7 bases, with 11 bases lying between them. CDR3 length: 13 residues. This chain's CDR3 is CASSLPGIATQYF. Written as DNA, the CDR3 is TGTGCCAGCAGCTTACCCGGGATCGCGACCCAGTACTTC.

This clonotype was detected a few times. The chain employs TRBV20-1 and TRBJ2-1; TRBD2 matches at 9 bases. The V gene's germline CDR1 is DFQATT and CDR2 SNEGSKA (reference sequence). Germline trimming cut 6 bases from V and 1 base from J; bases unmatched to any gene: 10. The CDR3 has 16 residues. The CDR3 DNA is TGCAGTGCCTCCGAACCAGCGGGAGGATCCTACAATGAGCAGTTCTTC. It is translated as CSASEPAGGSYNEQFF.

This clonotype was recorded many times. The chain is built from TRBV28 and TRBJ2-4, with 15 bases aligning to TRBD2. In germline, CDR1 is MDHEN, CDR2 SYDVKM. The CDR3 extends over 17 amino acids. V shed 7 bases, J shed 8 bases, and the junction held 12 bases outside the gene matches. In DNA, the CDR3 is TGTGCCAGCACCAGGAGGACTAGCGGGAGGGCCGCGGACATTCAGTACTTC. Translating gives CASTRRTSGRAADIQYF.

This clonotype occurred many times. V is TRBV3-1 and J is TRBJ2-5, with TRBD2 matching over 7 bases. With 1 base clipped from V and 5 bases from J, the junction kept 7 bases outside the gene matches. The CDR3 extends over 15 amino acids. Germline V gene data show CDR1 as LGHDT and CDR2 as YNNKEL (reference sequence). This CDR3 is CASSQASGAFETQYF. CDR3 nucleotide sequence: TGTGCCAGCAGCCAAGCCAGCGGGGCGTTCGAGACCCAGTACTTC.

This clonotype showed up many times. This chain joins TRBV12-3 or TRBV12-4 and TRBJ1-3; D uncertain. The CDR3 loop spans 13 amino acids. Trimming removed 2 bases from V and 0 bases from J, with 2 bases in between. CDR3: CASSLSSGNTIYF. In DNA form, the CDR3 reads TGTGCCAGCAGTTTAAGCTCTGGAAACACCATATATTTT.

This clonotype was counted many times. The rearrangement joins TRBV30 to TRBJ1-5, with 7 bases lining up with TRBD1. Germline assignment: CDR1 GTSNPN and CDR2 SVGIG (reference sequence). V was clipped by 5 bases and J by 2 bases; unmatched bases: 3. The CDR3 runs 13 residues. The CDR3 coding sequence is TGTGCCTGGGGGCAGGGGGGCAATCAGCCCCAGCATTTT. It translates to CAWGQGGNQPQHF.